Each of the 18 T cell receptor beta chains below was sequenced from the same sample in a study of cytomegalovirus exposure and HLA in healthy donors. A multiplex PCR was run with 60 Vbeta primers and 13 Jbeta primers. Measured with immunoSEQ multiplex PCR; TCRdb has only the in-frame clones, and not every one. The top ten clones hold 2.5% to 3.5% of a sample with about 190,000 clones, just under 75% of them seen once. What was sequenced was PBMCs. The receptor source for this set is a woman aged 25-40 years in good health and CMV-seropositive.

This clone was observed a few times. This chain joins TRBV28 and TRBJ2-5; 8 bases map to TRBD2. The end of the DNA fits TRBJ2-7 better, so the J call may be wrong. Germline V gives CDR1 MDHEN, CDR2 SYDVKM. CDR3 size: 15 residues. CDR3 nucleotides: TGTGCCAGCAGTCCCCCTGGGATAGCGGGAAGCGAGCAGTACTTC. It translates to CASSPPGIAGSEQYF.

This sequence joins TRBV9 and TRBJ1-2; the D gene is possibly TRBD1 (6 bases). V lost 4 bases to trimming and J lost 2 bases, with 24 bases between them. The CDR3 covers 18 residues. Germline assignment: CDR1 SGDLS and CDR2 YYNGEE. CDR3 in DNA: TGTGCCAGCAGCCCTCCTCCCGTAAGGGGACACTTAAACTATGGCTACACCTTC. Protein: CASSPPPVRGHLNYGYTF.

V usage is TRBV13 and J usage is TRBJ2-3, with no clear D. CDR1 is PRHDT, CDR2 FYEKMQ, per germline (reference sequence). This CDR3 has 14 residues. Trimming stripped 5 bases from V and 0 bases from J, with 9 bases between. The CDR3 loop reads CASSPSASTDTQYF. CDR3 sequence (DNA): TGTGCCAGCAGCCCGAGTGCTAGCACAGATACGCAGTATTTT.

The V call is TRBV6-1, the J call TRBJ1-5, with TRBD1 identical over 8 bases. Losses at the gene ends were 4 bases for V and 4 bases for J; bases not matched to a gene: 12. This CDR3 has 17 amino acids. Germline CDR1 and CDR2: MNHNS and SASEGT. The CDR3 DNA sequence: TGTGCCAGCAGTGGAATTGGACAGGGCGGGAGTAATCAGCCCCAGCATTTT. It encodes CASSGIGQGGSNQPQHF.

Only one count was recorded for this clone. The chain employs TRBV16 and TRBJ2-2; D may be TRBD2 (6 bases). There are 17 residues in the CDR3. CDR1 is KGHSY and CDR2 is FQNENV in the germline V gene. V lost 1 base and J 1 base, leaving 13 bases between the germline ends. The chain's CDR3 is CASSQFLAVGNTGELFF. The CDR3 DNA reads TGTGCCAGCAGCCAATTTTTAGCGGTTGGGAACACCGGGGAGCTGTTTTTT.

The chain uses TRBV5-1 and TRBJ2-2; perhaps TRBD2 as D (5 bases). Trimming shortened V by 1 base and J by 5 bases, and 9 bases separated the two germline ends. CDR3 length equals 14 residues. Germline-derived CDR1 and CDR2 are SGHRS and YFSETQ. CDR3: CASSLLGRTGELFF. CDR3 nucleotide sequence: TGCGCCAGCAGCTTGTTAGGGAGAACCGGGGAGCTGTTTTTT.

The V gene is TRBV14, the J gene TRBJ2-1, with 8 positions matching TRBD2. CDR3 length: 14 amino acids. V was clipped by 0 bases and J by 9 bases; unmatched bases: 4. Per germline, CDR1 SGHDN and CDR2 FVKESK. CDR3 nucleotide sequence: TGTGCCAGCAGCCAAGATGTAAGCGGGAGTGAGCAGTTCTTC. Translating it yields CASSQDVSGSEQFF.

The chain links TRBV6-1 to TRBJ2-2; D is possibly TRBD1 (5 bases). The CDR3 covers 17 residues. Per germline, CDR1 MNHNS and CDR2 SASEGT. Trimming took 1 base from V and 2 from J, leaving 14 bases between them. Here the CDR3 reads CASSEGWGRDNTGELFF. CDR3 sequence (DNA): TGTGCCAGCAGTGAAGGGTGGGGCAGGGATAACACCGGGGAGCTGTTTTTT.

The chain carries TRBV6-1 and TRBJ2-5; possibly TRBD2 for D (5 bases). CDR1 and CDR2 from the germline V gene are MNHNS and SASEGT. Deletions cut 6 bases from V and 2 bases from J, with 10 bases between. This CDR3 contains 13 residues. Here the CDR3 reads CASRTGNQETQYF. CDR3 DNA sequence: TGTGCCAGCAGGACCGGGAATCAAGAGACCCAGTACTTC.

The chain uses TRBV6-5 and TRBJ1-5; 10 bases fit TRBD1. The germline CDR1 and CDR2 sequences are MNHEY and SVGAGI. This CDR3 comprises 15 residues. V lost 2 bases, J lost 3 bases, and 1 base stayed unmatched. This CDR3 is CASSYGQGVNQPQHF. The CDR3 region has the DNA TGTGCCAGCAGTTACGGACAGGGGGTCAATCAGCCCCAGCATTTT.

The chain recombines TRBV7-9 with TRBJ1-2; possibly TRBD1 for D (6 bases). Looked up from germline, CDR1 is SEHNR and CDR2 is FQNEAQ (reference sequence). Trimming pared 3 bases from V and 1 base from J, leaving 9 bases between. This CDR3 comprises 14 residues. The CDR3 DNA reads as TGTGCCAGCAGCTTGGCAGGGGATAACTATGGCTACACCTTC. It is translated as CASSLAGDNYGYTF.

The DNA of the CDR3 is TGTGCCAGCAGGCAAGGGACTAGCGGGACCGGGGAGCTGTTTTTT. Translating it yields CASRQGTSGTGELFF. The chain carries TRBV27 and TRBJ2-2; TRBD2 matches 12 bases. Germline CDR1 MNHEY, CDR2 SMNVEV (reference sequence). The J segment lost 5 bases and the V segment lost 6 bases, leaving 4 bases of the junction unmatched. This CDR3 is built from 15 residues.

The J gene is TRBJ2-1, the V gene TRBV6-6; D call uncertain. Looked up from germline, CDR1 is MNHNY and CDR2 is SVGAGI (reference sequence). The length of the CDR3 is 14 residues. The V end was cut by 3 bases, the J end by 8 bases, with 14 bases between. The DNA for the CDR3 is TGTGCCAGCAGTTATCCTCTTAAACGGGATGAGCAGTTCTTC. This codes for CASSYPLKRDEQFF.

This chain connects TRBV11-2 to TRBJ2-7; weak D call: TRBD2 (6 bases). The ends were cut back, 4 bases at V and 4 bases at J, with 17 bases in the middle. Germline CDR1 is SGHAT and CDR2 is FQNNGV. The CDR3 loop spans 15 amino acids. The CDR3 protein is CASSSLRRVRYEQYF. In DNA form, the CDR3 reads TGTGCCAGCAGCTCCTTGCGGAGGGTACGGTACGAGCAGTACTTC.

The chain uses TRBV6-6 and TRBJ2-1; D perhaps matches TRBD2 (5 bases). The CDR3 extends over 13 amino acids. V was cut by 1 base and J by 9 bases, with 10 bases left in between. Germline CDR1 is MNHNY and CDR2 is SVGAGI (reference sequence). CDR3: CASSYYLGSEQFF. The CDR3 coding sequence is TGTGCCAGCAGTTACTATCTGGGGAGTGAGCAGTTCTTC.

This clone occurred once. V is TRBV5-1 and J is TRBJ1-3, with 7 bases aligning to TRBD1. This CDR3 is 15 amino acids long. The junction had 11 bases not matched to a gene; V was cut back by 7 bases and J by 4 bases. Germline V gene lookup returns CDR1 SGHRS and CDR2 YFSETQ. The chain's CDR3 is CASRTGDLVGNTIYF. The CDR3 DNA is TGCGCCAGCCGCACAGGGGATCTAGTGGGAAACACCATATATTTT.

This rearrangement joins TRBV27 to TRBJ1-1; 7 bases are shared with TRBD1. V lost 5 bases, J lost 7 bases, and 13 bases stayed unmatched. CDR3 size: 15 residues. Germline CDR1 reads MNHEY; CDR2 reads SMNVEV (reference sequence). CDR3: CASSETGAGGGEAFF. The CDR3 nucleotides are TGTGCCAGCAGTGAAACAGGGGCCGGGGGTGGTGAAGCTTTCTTT.

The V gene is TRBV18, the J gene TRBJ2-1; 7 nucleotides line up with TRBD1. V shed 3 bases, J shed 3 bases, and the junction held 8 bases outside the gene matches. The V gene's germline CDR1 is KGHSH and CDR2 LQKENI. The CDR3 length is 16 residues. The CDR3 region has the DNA TGTGCCAGCTCACCCCTGACAGGGAGAGGCTACAATGAGCAGTTCTTC. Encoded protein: CASSPLTGRGYNEQFF.